The 18 T cell receptor beta chains presented below share a single source sample, sequenced in a study of tissue T cells after allogeneic stem cell transplantation. The repertoire was sequenced with immunoSEQ multiplex PCR; TCRdb's copy has only in-frame clones and lacks some. The sample consists of around 4,300 clones, about 71% of them appearing once. This material consisted of left colon tissue, taken at autopsy. These receptors originate from a male donor older than 55 with lung cancer.

This clone was observed a handful of times. An end of the junction does not agree with germline; a read error may underlie this. The genes are TRBV6-2 or TRBV6-3 and TRBJ2-7; D call uncertain. This CDR3 region has 13 residues. CDR1 and CDR2 from the germline V gene are MNHEY and SVGEGT. This chain's CDR3 is CASSRGRFYQQYF. The CDR3 nucleotides read TGTGCCAGCAGCCGCGGACGCTTCTACCAGCAGTACTTC.

This clone is large (0.1 to 1%) within its sample. This rearrangement joins TRBV6-2 or TRBV6-3 to TRBJ1-5; unclear D gene. From germline, CDR1 is MNHEY and CDR2 SVGEGT. V was cut by 6 bases and J by 6 bases, with 15 bases left in between. This CDR3 spans 14 amino acids. The CDR3 reads CASSHGSESQPQHF. The CDR3 DNA reads TGTGCCAGCAGCCACGGGTCGGAGAGTCAGCCCCAGCATTTT.

V gene TRBV29-1 combines with J gene TRBJ2-7; D may be TRBD1 (5 bases). The V and J ends lost 5 bases and 0 bases respectively, with 11 bases between them. This CDR3 contains 13 residues. Germline CDR1 and CDR2: SQVTM and ANQGSEA. The CDR3 bases are TGCAGCGTTAGACACAGGAGCTCCTACGAGCAGTACTTC. Translated, it gives CSVRHRSSYEQYF.

The chain uses TRBV5-6 and TRBJ2-5; no definite D call. CDR1 SGHDT and CDR2 YYEEEE come from the germline V gene. There are 16 residues in the CDR3. The germline V and J ends were trimmed by 2 bases and 4 bases, with 18 bases remaining between them. Here the CDR3 reads CASSLLKGSALETQYF. The CDR3 nucleotides are TGTGCCAGCAGCTTACTTAAGGGCTCCGCACTAGAGACCCAGTACTTC.

CDR3 region: CASSLQGTDTQYF. The CDR3 DNA sequence: TGTGCCAGCAGCCTTCAGGGGACAGATACGCAGTATTTT. This chain links TRBV14 with TRBJ2-3; a weak D match, TRBD1 (6 bases). Trimming left V 4 bases short and J 3 bases short, with 8 bases between. Germline lookup yields CDR1 SGHDN and CDR2 FVKESK. The CDR3 has 13 amino acids. The full variable domain, with the rest looked up from reference TRBV14 and TRBJ2-3, is EAGVTQFPSHSVIEKGQTVTLRCDPISGHDNLYWYRRVMGKEIKFLLHFVKESKQDESGMPNNRFLAERTGGTYSTLKVQPAELEDSGVYFCASSLQGTDTQYFGPGTRLTVL.

The chain uses TRBV21-1 and TRBJ2-7; the listed D gene, TRBD1, was not tested against the DNA. TRBV21-1 is annotated as a pseudogene. The CDR3 spans 14 residues. The CDR3 loop reads CASSNNRVGYEQYF. DNA of the CDR3: TGTGCCAGCAGCAATAACAGGGTGGGCTACGAGCAGTACTTC.

This sequence joins TRBV5-1 and TRBJ2-1; D is ambiguous. Germline CDR1 and CDR2: SGHRS and YFSETQ. The ends were cut back, 0 bases at V and 1 base at J, with 11 bases in the middle. The CDR3 is made up of 16 amino acids. CDR3 sequence: CASSLGGGASYNEQFF. The CDR3, as DNA: TGCGCCAGCAGCTTGGGCGGCGGAGCGTCCTACAATGAGCAGTTCTTC.

V and J are TRBV11-2 and TRBJ2-7; 7 positions match TRBD1. Germline V gives CDR1 SGHAT, CDR2 FQNNGV. CDR3 length: 13 amino acids. After removal of 2 bases from V and 9 bases from J, the junction contained 7 bases not matched to a gene. This CDR3 is CASSLNDRARQYF. The CDR3 coding sequence is TGTGCCAGCAGCTTAAATGACAGGGCCAGGCAGTACTTC.

In DNA, the CDR3 is TGTGCCATCGGACCTTTGGGGAAGCAGTTCTTC. The encoded protein is CAIGPLGKQFF. The chain uses TRBV27 and TRBJ2-1, with D unresolved. In germline, CDR1 is MNHEY, CDR2 SMNVEV (reference sequence). The V and J ends lost 10 bases and 11 bases respectively, with 15 bases between them. The CDR3 is 11 amino acids.

This sequence joins TRBV27 and TRBJ2-3, with D maybe TRBD1 (5 bases). The length of the CDR3 is 14 residues. The ends were cut back, 6 bases at V and 0 bases at J, with 10 bases in the middle. Germline loops: CDR1 MNHEY, CDR2 SMNVEV (reference sequence). Written as DNA, the CDR3 is TGTGCCAGCAGAAGGACAAGAAGCACAGATACGCAGTATTTT. Its translation is CASRRTRSTDTQYF.

This sequence joins TRBV14 and TRBJ2-2; 10 nucleotides match TRBD2. Germline V gene sequence: CDR1 SGHDN, CDR2 FVKESK. The V gene end was trimmed by 0 bases and the J gene end by 2 bases; junction bases not matched to a gene: 9. This CDR3 is 19 amino acids long. CDR3 bases: TGTGCCAGCAGCCAAGAACTTTATCTAGCGGGAGTAAACACCGGGGAGCTGTTTTTT. It yields the protein CASSQELYLAGVNTGELFF.

This chain joins TRBV12-3 or TRBV12-4 and TRBJ1-1; tentatively, D is TRBD1 (5 bases). The CDR3 consists of 13 residues. V lost 9 bases, J lost 0 bases, and 11 bases lay in between. CDR3 amino acids: CASSTTVNTEAFF. CDR3 coding DNA: TGTGCCAGTAGTACGACAGTGAACACTGAAGCTTTCTTT.

This chain joins TRBV19 and TRBJ2-5; maybe TRBD2 (6 bases). The CDR3 consists of 16 residues. V lost 3 bases, J lost 4 bases, and 18 bases lay in between. Looked up from germline, CDR1 is LNHDA and CDR2 is SQIVND (reference sequence). CDR3 in amino acids: CASSIGRGGVGETQYF. In DNA, the CDR3 is TGTGCCAGTAGTATTGGACGGGGCGGGGTAGGAGAGACCCAGTACTTC. Full variable domain (outside the CDR3, taken from reference TRBV19 and TRBJ2-5): DGGITQSPKYLFRKEGQNVTLSCEQNLNHDAMYWYRQDPGQGLRLIYYSQIVNDFQKGDIAEGYSVSREKKESFPLTVTSAQKNPTAFYLCASSIGRGGVGETQYFGPGTRLLVL.

In this sample, this clone turned up a few times. The genes are TRBV3-1 (or the pseudogene TRBV3-2) and TRBJ1-1; possible D gene TRBD1, 5 bases. Trimming took off 4 bases at V and 2 bases at J, with 8 bases between the two ends. This CDR3 region has 13 residues. Looked up from germline, CDR1 is LGHDT and CDR2 is YNNKEL (reference sequence). The CDR3 bases are TGTGCCAGCAGCCTCGGACACAACACTGAAGCTTTCTTT. Translation gives CASSLGHNTEAFF.

The chain links TRBV7-2 to TRBJ1-2, with 7 bases lining up with TRBD1. CDR3 length: 13 residues. The germline V gene has CDR1 SGHTA and CDR2 FQGNSA. Trimming cost V 5 bases and J 2 bases; bases outside gene matches: 2. In nucleotides, the CDR3 is TGTGCCAGCAGCCTGGGACAGAACTATGGCTACACCTTC. It is translated as CASSLGQNYGYTF.

This clone appeared a few times. The chain is built from TRBV3-1 (or the pseudogene TRBV3-2) and TRBJ1-5; no definite D call. Trimming left V 0 bases short and J 0 bases short, with 6 bases between. Germline V gives CDR1 LGHDT, CDR2 YNNKEL (reference sequence). The CDR3 covers 15 residues. CDR3 residues: CASSQDWTSNQPQHF. The CDR3 DNA sequence: TGTGCCAGCAGCCAAGATTGGACTAGCAATCAGCCCCAGCATTTT.

This clone was seen a handful of times. This chain uses TRBV9 with TRBJ1-3; D perhaps matches TRBD1 (5 bases). The CDR3 consists of 16 residues. CDR1 and CDR2 (germline): SGDLS, YYNGEE. Between the trimmed V and J ends, which lost 0 bases and 0 bases, there was a span of 10 bases. In DNA, the CDR3 is TGTGCCAGCAGCGTAGATAACAGGAACTCTGGAAACACCATATATTTT. This codes for CASSVDNRNSGNTIYF.

The V gene is TRBV19, the J gene TRBJ1-3; D unresolved. Germline assignment: CDR1 LNHDA and CDR2 SQIVND (reference sequence). Trimming took off 8 bases at V and 7 bases at J, with 27 bases between the two ends. The CDR3 totals 17 residues. DNA of the CDR3: TGTGCCAGTCAAGAAGAACCCTTAACCCTGGGTCGGAACACCATATATTTT. It is translated as CASQEEPLTLGRNTIYF. The whole variable domain, filled in from reference TRBV19 and TRBJ1-3, reads DGGITQSPKYLFRKEGQNVTLSCEQNLNHDAMYWYRQDPGQGLRLIYYSQIVNDFQKGDIAEGYSVSREKKESFPLTVTSAQKNPTAFYLCASQEEPLTLGRNTIYFGEGSWLTVV.